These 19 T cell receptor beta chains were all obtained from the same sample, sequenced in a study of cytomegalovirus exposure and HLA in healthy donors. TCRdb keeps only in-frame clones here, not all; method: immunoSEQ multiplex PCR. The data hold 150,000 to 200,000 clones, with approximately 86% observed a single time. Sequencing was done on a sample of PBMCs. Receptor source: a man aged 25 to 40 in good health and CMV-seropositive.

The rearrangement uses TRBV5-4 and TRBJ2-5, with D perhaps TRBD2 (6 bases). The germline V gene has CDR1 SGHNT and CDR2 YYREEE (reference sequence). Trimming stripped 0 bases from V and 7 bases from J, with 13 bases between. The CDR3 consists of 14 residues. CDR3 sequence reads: CASSLAGELGTQYF. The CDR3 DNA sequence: TGTGCCAGCAGCTTGGCGGGGGAGCTGGGGACCCAGTACTTC.

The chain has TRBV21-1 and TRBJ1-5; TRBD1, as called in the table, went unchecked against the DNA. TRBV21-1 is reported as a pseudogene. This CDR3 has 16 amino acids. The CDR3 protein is CASGEGRGLSNQPQHF. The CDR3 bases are TGTGCCAGCGGGGAGGGCAGGGGGCTTAGCAATCAGCCCCAGCATTTT.

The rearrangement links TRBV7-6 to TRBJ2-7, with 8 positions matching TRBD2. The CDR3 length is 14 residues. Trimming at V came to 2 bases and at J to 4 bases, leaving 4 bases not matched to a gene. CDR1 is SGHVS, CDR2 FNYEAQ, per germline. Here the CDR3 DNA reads TGTGCCAGCAGCTTAAGCATAGCGGGGTACGAGCAGTACTTC. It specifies CASSLSIAGYEQYF.

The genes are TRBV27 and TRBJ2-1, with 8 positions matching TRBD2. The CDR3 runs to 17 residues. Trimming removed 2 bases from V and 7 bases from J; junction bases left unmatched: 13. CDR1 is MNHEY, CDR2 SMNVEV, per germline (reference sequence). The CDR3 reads CASSLERGPPSINEQFF. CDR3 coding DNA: TGTGCCAGCAGTTTAGAGCGGGGGCCCCCCTCCATTAATGAGCAGTTCTTC.

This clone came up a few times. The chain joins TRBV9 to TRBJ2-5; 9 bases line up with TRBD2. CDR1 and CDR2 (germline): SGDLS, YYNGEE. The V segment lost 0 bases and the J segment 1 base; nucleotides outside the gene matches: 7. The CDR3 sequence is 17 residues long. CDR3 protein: CASSVDPLTSGQETQYF. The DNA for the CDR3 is TGTGCCAGCAGCGTAGACCCTCTGACTAGCGGCCAAGAGACCCAGTACTTC.

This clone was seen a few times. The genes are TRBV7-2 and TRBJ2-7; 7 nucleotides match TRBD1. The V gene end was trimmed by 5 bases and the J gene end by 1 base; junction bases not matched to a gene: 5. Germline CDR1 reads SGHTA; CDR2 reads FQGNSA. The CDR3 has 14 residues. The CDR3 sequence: CASSSRQGSYEQYF. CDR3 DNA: TGTGCCAGCAGCAGTAGACAGGGTTCCTACGAGCAGTACTTC.

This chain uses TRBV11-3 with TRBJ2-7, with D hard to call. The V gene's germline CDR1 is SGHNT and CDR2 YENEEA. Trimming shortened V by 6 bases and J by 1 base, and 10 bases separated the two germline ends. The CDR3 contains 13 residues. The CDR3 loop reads CASSQRQSYEQYF. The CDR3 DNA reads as TGTGCCAGCAGTCAGCGCCAATCCTACGAGCAGTACTTC.

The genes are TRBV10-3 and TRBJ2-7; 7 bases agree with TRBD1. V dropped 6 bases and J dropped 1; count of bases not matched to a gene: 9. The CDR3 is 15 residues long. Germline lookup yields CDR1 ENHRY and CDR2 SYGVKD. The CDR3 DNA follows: TGTGCCATCAGCCGGCCGACAGGGCCGTCCTACGAGCAGTACTTC. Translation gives CAISRPTGPSYEQYF.

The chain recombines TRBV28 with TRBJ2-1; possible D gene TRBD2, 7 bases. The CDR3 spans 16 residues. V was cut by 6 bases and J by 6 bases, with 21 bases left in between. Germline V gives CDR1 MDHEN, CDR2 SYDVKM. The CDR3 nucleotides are TGTGCCAGCAGACTTACCCGGGGGGCCCTGTCCAATGAGCAGTTCTTC. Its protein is CASRLTRGALSNEQFF.

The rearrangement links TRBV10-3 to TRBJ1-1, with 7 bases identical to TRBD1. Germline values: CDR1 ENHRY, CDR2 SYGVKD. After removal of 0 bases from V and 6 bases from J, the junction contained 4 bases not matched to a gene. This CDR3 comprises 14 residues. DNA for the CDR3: TGTGCCATCAGTGAGTCGACAGGGCCCGCTGAAGCTTTCTTT. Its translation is CAISESTGPAEAFF.

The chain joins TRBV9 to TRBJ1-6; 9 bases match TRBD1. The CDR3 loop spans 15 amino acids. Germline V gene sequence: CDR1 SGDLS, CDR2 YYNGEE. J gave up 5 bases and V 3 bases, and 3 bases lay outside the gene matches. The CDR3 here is CASSETGGHNSPLHF. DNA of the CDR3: TGTGCCAGCAGCGAGACAGGGGGGCATAATTCACCCCTCCACTTT.

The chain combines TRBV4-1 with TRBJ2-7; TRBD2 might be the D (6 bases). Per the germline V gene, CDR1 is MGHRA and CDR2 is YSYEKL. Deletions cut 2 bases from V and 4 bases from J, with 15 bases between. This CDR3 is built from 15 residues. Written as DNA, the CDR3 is TGCGCCAGCAGCCAACCAATGGGTAGCGGATACGAGCAGTACTTC. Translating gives CASSQPMGSGYEQYF.

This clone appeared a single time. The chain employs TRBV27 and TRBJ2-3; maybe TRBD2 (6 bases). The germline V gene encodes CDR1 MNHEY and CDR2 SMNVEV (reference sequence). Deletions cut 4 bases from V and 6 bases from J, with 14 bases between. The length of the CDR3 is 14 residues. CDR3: CASSWAGLSDTQYF. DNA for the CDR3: TGTGCCAGCAGTTGGGCGGGGTTAAGCGATACGCAGTATTTT.

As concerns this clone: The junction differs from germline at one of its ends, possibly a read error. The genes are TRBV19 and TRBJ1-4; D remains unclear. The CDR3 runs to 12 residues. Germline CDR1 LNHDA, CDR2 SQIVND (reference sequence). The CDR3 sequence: CASSIPFNELFF. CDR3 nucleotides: TGTGCCAGTAGTATCCCTTTTAACGAACTCTTTTTT.

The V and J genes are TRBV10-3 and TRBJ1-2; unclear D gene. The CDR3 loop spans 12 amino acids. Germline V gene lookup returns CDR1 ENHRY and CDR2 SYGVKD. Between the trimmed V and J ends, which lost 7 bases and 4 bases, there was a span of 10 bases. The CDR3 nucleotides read TGTGCCATCATCGAGGGAGCCTATGGCTACACCTTC. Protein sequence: CAIIEGAYGYTF.

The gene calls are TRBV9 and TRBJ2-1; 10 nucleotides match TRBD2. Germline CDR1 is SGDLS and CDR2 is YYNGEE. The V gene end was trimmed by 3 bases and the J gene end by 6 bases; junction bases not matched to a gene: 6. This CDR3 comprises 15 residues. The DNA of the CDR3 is TGTGCCAGCAGCGACTTAAGCGGGGGGGGCAATGAGCAGTTCTTC. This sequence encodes CASSDLSGGGNEQFF.

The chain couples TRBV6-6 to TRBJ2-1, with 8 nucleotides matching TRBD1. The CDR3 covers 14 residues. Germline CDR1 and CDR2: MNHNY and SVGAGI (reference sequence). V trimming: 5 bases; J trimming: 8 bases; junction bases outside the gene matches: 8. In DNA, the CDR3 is TGTGCCAGCAGTACTCCGACAGGGGATTATGAGCAGTTCTTC. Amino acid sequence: CASSTPTGDYEQFF.

The CDR3 nucleotides read TGTGCCAGCAGACCTCAGGGATTTTACGAGCAGTACTTC. Translating it yields CASRPQGFYEQYF. The chain recombines TRBV7-2 with TRBJ2-7; D perhaps matches TRBD1 (5 bases). The CDR3 is 13 residues long. Germline V gene lookup returns CDR1 SGHTA and CDR2 FQGNSA. V was cut by 6 bases and J by 4 bases, with 13 bases left in between.

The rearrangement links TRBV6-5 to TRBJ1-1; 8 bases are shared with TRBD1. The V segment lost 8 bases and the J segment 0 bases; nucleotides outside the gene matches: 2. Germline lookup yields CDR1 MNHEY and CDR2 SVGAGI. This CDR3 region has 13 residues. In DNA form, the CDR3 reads TGTGCCAGCTGGACAGGGCTGAACACTGAAGCTTTCTTT. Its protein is CASWTGLNTEAFF.